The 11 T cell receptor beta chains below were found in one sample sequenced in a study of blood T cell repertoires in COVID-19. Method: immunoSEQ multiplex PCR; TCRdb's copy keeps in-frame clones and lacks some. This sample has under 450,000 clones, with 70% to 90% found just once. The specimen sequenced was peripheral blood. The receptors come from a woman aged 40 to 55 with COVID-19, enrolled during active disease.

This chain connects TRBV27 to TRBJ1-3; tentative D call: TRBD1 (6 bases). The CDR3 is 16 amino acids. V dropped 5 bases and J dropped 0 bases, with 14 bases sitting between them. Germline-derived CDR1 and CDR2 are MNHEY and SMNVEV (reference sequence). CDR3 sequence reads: CASSPLYRDSGNTIYF. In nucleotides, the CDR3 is TGTGCCAGCAGTCCACTTTACAGGGACTCTGGAAACACCATATATTTT.

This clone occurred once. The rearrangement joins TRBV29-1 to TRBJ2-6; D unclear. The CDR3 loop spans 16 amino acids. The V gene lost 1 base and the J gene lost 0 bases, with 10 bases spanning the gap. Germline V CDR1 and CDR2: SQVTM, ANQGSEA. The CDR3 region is CSVEGSAASGANVLTF. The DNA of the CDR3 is TGCAGCGTTGAAGGGAGCGCAGCCTCTGGGGCCAACGTCCTGACTTTC.

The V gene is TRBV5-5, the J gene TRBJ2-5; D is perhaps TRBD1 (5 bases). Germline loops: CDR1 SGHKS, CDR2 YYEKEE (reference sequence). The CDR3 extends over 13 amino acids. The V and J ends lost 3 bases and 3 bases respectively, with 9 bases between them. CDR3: CASSSTGEETQYF. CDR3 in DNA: TGTGCCAGCAGCTCCACAGGAGAAGAGACCCAGTACTTC.

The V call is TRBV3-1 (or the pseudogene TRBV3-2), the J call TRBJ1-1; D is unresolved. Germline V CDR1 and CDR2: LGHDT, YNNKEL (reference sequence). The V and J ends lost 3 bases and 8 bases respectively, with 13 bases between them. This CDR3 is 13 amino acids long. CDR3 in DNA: TGTGCCAGCAGCCATCAAGCGGGGTCCGAAGCTTTCTTT. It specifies CASSHQAGSEAFF.

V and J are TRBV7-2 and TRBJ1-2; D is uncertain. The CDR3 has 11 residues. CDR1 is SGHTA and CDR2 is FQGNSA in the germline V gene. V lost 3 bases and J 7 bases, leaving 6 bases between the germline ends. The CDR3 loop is CASSLFSGYTF. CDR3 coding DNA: TGTGCCAGCAGCTTGTTCTCTGGCTACACCTTC.

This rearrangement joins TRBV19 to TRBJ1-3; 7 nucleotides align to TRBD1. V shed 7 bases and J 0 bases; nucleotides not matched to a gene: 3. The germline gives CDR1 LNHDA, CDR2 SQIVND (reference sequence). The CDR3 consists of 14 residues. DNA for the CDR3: TGTGCCAGTACAGGGGACAGCTCTGGAAACACCATATATTTT. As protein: CASTGDSSGNTIYF. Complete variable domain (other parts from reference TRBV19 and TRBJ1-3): DGGITQSPKYLFRKEGQNVTLSCEQNLNHDAMYWYRQDPGQGLRLIYYSQIVNDFQKGDIAEGYSVSREKKESFPLTVTSAQKNPTAFYLCASTGDSSGNTIYFGEGSWLTVV.

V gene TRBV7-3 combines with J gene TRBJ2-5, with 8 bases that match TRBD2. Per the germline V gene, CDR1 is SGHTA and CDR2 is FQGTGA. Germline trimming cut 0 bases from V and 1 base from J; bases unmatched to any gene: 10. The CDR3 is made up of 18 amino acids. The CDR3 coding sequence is TGTGCCAGCAGCTTAACGTGGGGCCAGCGGGAGATCCAAGAGACCCAGTACTTC. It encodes CASSLTWGQREIQETQYF.

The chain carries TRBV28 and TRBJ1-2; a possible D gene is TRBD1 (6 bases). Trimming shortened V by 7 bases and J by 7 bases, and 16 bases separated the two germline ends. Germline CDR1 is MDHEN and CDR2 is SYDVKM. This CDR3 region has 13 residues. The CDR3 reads CASTLGTFFGYTF. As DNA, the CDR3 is TGTGCCAGCACCCTAGGGACATTTTTTGGCTACACCTTC.

DNA of the CDR3: TGTGCCAGTAGTGTGACAGGGGTTCGGGGGACTGAAGCTTTCTTT. Encoded protein: CASSVTGVRGTEAFF. The chain couples TRBV19 to TRBJ1-1; 8 bases agree with TRBD1. J gave up 5 bases and V 5 bases, and 10 bases lay outside the gene matches. The CDR3 has 15 amino acids. Germline CDR1 LNHDA, CDR2 SQIVND (reference sequence).

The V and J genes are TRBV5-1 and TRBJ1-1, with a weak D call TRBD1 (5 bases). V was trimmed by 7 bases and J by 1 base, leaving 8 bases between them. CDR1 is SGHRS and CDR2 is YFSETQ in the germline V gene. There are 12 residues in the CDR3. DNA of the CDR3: TGCGCCAGCTCACAGGCGAACACTGAAGCTTTCTTT. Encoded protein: CASSQANTEAFF.

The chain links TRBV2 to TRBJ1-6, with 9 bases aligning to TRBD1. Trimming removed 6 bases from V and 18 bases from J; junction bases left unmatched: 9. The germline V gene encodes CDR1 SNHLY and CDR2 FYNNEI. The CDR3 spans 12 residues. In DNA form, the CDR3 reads TGTGCCAGCAGCCCTAGGGACAGGGCAGACCACTTT. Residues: CASSPRDRADHF.